This TCR beta chain was retrieved from a study of T cell repertoires in cytomegalovirus infection. Background on the study: In public TCR beta signatures, there were indications of both CMV infection and matching HLA type.

The CDR3 totals 15 residues. The J segment lost 2 bases and the V segment lost 5 bases, leaving 10 bases of the junction unmatched. CDR1 is DFQATT, CDR2 SNEGSKA, per germline (reference sequence). Findings and limits, study-wide: Summed frequency of shared TCR beta families picked out CMV carriers who also had the relevant HLA. CMV-specific TCR beta clonotypes restricted by HLA-C dominated the ex vivo response.

TCRdb itself ran the reads through MiXCR, one entry per CDR3 protein. Here the sample spans approximately 320,000 distinct CDR3 sequences, 8% to 10% being singletons. To note about this clonotype: Its antigen is currently unknown.

Sequencing was done on a sample of PBMCs. The source of this sequence is a human donor in good health (CMV status not recorded). Some clones in this sample may be carry-over from other donors' samples. J is TRBJ2-7 and V is TRBV20-1, with 9 bases aligning to TRBD1. CDR3 region: CSAPKPGQGPYEQYF. The CDR3 nucleotides are TGCAGTGCTCCCAAACCGGGACAGGGACCCTACGAGCAGTACTTC.